A selection of T cell receptor beta chains follows, all from one sample in a study of shared clonotypes between healthy human individuals. This table comes from immunoSEQ multiplex PCR, and its TCRdb copy is limited to in-frame clones, with some not included. The data contain over a million clones, around 97% of them singletons. The sample taken for sequencing was naive CD4+ T cells sorted from blood. The receptors stem from a man aged 25 to 45 in good health. The CDR3 runs from the conserved cysteine through the conserved F or W. The D gene is left open where the match is weak. The size of a clone is reported for some rows only, either as once, few or many, or as a class for expanded clones.

d_gene	abundance	len	v_gene	j_gene	CDR3aa	CDR3nt
TRBD1	.	18	TRBV5-1	TRBJ2-6	CASSHGTGRRAGANVLTF	TGCGCCAGCAGCCATGGGACAGGGAGAAGAGCAGGGGCCAACGTCCTGACTTTC
.	.	16	TRBV12-2	TRBJ2-2	CASRPLGRTNTGELFF	TGTGCAAGTCGCCCATTGGGACGGACGAACACCGGGGAGCTGTTTTTT
TRBD1	once	16	TRBV18	TRBJ2-7	CASSTGQGSLSYEQYF	TGTGCCAGCTCAACGGGACAGGGTTCCCTCTCCTACGAGCAGTACTTC
TRBD2	few	16	TRBV10-3	TRBJ2-2	CAISENLAGGLGELFF	TGTGCCATCAGTGAGAACCTAGCGGGAGGGTTAGGGGAGCTGTTTTTT
.	.	17	TRBV7-7	TRBJ2-1	CASSLGVRQGFSNEQFF	TGTGCTAGCAGCTTAGGAGTTAGGCAGGGGTTTTCCAATGAGCAGTTCTTC
TRBD2	once	19	TRBV27	TRBJ2-1	CASKLSSGRLPSSYNEQFF	TGTGCCAGCAAACTAAGTAGCGGGAGGTTGCCGAGCTCCTACAATGAGCAGTTCTTC
TRBD1	.	14	TRBV27	TRBJ2-7	CASSSPDRGYEQYF	TGTGCCAGCAGTTCCCCCGACAGGGGGTACGAGCAGTACTTC
.	.	14	TRBV5-1	TRBJ2-2	CASTAGTNTGELFF	TGCGCCAGCACGGCAGGCACGAACACCGGGGAGCTGTTTTTT
.	.	14	TRBV2	TRBJ2-7	CASSSPGPGYEQYF	TGTGCCAGCAGTTCCCCGGGACCCGGGTACGAGCAGTACTTC
TRBD2	.	19	TRBV11-2	TRBJ2-3	CASSLGTSGLLLSTDTQYF	TGTGCCAGCAGCTTAGGGACTAGCGGGTTGCTACTAAGCACAGATACGCAGTATTTT
.	.	16	TRBV19	TRBJ2-2	CASSMIGRGLTGELFF	TGTGCCAGTAGTATGATAGGAAGAGGTTTGACCGGGGAGCTGTTTTTT
.	.	14	TRBV30	TRBJ2-1	CACTSPRRHNEQFF	TGTGCCTGTACTTCCCCCCGACGCCACAATGAGCAGTTCTTC
.	.	11	TRBV27	TRBJ2-2	CASSLSGELFF	TGTGCCAGCAGTTTGTCCGGGGAGCTGTTTTTT
TRBD1	.	16	TRBV10-2	TRBJ1-4	CASSERDRRTNEKLFF	TGCGCCAGCAGTGAGCGGGACAGGCGCACTAATGAAAAACTGTTTTTT
TRBD2	once	15	TRBV7-2	TRBJ2-1	CASSSSGGPYNEQFF	TGTGCCAGCAGCTCGAGCGGGGGCCCCTACAATGAGCAGTTCTTC
.	few	15	TRBV6-4	TRBJ1-3	CASSDPTEQGNTIYF	TGTGCCAGCAGTGACCCGACAGAACAGGGAAACACCATATATTTT